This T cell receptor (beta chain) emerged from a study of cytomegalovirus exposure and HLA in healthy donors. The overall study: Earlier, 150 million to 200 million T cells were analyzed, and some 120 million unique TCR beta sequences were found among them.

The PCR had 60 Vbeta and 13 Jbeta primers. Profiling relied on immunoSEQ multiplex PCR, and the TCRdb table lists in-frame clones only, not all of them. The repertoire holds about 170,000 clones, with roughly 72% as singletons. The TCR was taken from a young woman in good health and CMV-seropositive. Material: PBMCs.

CDR3 sequence reads: CASTNMGLAGEETQYF. In DNA, the CDR3 is TGTGCCAGCACCAATATGGGGCTAGCGGGGGAAGAGACCCAGTACTTC. This chain links TRBV5-6 with TRBJ2-5; 10 bases line up with TRBD2. The J segment lost 3 bases and the V segment lost 6 bases, leaving 11 bases of the junction unmatched. The CDR3 is 16 residues long. Germline CDR1 SGHDT, CDR2 YYEEEE.